Below, 31 T cell receptor beta chains from the same sample are listed, as sequenced in a study of blood T cell repertoires in COVID-19. The assay was immunoSEQ multiplex PCR, and TCRdb's table has in-frame clones only and misses some. The sample holds some 250,000 clones, around 87% seen once. Input material: peripheral blood. Receptor source: a woman under 40 who had recovered from COVID-19.

V is TRBV30 and J is TRBJ2-3; 9 nucleotides align to TRBD2. The CDR3 runs to 17 residues. The junction had 13 bases not matched to a gene; V was cut back by 3 bases and J by 3 bases. Germline CDR1 and CDR2: GTSNPN and SVGIG (reference sequence). The CDR3: CAWRIRWRGGRTDTQYF. CDR3 coding DNA: TGTGCCTGGAGAATACGTTGGCGGGGGGGCCGGACAGATACGCAGTATTTT.

The chain carries TRBV24-1 and TRBJ2-3; TRBD1 agrees at 8 bases. V lost 6 bases and J lost 8; bases outside the gene matches: 9. Looked up from germline, CDR1 is KGHDR and CDR2 is SFDVKD. The CDR3 spans 14 residues. The CDR3 nucleotides read TGTGCCACCAGTCCTGCAGACAGGGGCGGTACGCAGTATTTT. Its protein is CATSPADRGGTQYF.

Comments on this clone: In the same sample, other DNA sequences code for this CDR3. The rearrangement links TRBV4-2 to TRBJ2-7; D gene unclear. This CDR3 spans 14 amino acids. Germline loops: CDR1 LGHNA, CDR2 YNFKEQ. V dropped 0 bases and J dropped 0 bases, with 6 bases sitting between them. CDR3 DNA: TGTGCCAGCAGCCAAGAACCGAGCTCCTACGAGCAGTACTTC. Protein product: CASSQEPSSYEQYF.

The genes are TRBV4-2 and TRBJ2-3; 14 nucleotides match TRBD2. CDR3 length: 18 residues. Germline CDR1 reads LGHNA; CDR2 reads YNFKEQ. V lost 1 base, J lost 2 bases, and 5 bases stayed unmatched. The CDR3 coding sequence is TGTGCCAGCAGCCAAGTAGGACTAGCGGGGGGAGACACAGATACGCAGTATTTT. Translation gives CASSQVGLAGGDTDTQYF.

With regard to this clone: Given a much more abundant clone one base away, this may be a read error. The chain employs TRBV19 and TRBJ2-3; TRBD2 matches at 7 bases. Germline V gene sequence: CDR1 LNHDA, CDR2 SQIVND (reference sequence). The CDR3 is 13 amino acids. The CDR3 nucleotides read TGTGTCAGTAGTGAGGGACTACCGGATACGCAGTATTTT. It encodes CVSSEGLPDTQYF.

This clone has more than one count but fewer than ten. V usage is TRBV11-2 and J usage is TRBJ1-5; D not certain. Germline-derived CDR1 and CDR2 are SGHAT and FQNNGV. Trimming shortened V by 0 bases and J by 4 bases, and 7 bases separated the two germline ends. The length of the CDR3 is 14 residues. CDR3 DNA: TGTGCCAGCAGCTTAGACGGAGTAAATCAGCCCCAGCATTTT. This translates into CASSLDGVNQPQHF.

The rearrangement joins TRBV7-9 to TRBJ2-5, with a possible D match to TRBD1 (6 bases). The V end lost 2 bases, the J end lost 3 bases, and 16 bases lay between the germline ends. CDR1 SEHNR and CDR2 FQNEAQ come from the germline V gene (reference sequence). The CDR3 consists of 16 residues. The CDR3 here is CASSLRPGEIEETQYF. The DNA of the CDR3 is TGTGCCAGCAGCTTACGTCCAGGGGAGATTGAAGAGACCCAGTACTTC.

The chain uses TRBV5-3 and TRBJ2-1; 9 bases fit TRBD2. TRBV5-3 is designated an ORF whose function remains uncertain. The length of the CDR3 is 16 residues. V lost 4 bases and J lost 5; bases outside the gene matches: 10. CDR3 nucleotide sequence: TGTGCCAGAAGCCCGAGCGGGGGGCCTACTCACAATGAGCAGTTCTTC. Translated, it gives CARSPSGGPTHNEQFF.

This clone appeared many times. The chain employs TRBV24-1 and TRBJ2-2; 10 nucleotides line up with TRBD1. The CDR3 contains 15 residues. V shed 7 bases and J 3 bases; nucleotides not matched to a gene: 4. Germline V gives CDR1 KGHDR, CDR2 SFDVKD. CDR3 loop: CATRAGTGDTGELFF. In DNA, the CDR3 is TGTGCCACCAGGGCGGGGACAGGGGACACCGGGGAGCTGTTTTTT.

This clone was observed a single time. J is TRBJ2-1 and V is TRBV24-1, with TRBD1 identical over 8 bases. The V gene end was trimmed by 3 bases and the J gene end by 7 bases; junction bases not matched to a gene: 4. This CDR3 has 14 residues. Germline CDR1 KGHDR, CDR2 SFDVKD. CDR3 sequence reads: CATSDVTGDNEQFF. Written as DNA, the CDR3 is TGTGCCACCAGTGATGTGACAGGGGATAATGAGCAGTTCTTC.

The rearrangement joins TRBV5-6 to TRBJ2-7, with 10 bases that match TRBD1. From germline, CDR1 is SGHDT and CDR2 YYEEEE. The J segment lost 2 bases and the V segment lost 3 bases, leaving 11 bases of the junction unmatched. The CDR3 is made up of 17 amino acids. CDR3 in amino acids: CASSWGSGTGAPYEQYF. The CDR3 DNA reads TGTGCCAGCAGCTGGGGGTCCGGGACAGGGGCCCCCTACGAGCAGTACTTC.

J is TRBJ2-7 and V is TRBV2; D is possibly TRBD2 (5 bases). The germline V and J ends were trimmed by 1 base and 2 bases, with 12 bases remaining between them. The CDR3 runs to 15 residues. Germline V lookup: CDR1 SNHLY, CDR2 FYNNEI. The CDR3 reads CASSEGRVLAYEQYF. The CDR3 bases are TGTGCCAGCAGTGAAGGGCGGGTTCTCGCCTACGAGCAGTACTTC.

The chain links TRBV7-7 to TRBJ2-5, with 9 bases lining up with TRBD1. The CDR3 is 15 residues long. Per germline, CDR1 SSHAT and CDR2 FNYEAQ (reference sequence). V shed 1 base and J 5 bases; nucleotides not matched to a gene: 5. CDR3 amino acids: CASSLEQGAHETQYF. DNA for the CDR3: TGTGCCAGCAGCTTAGAACAGGGGGCGCATGAGACCCAGTACTTC.

With regard to this clone: A read error may produce the germline difference seen at one junction end. Here the CDR3 DNA reads TGTGTCAGCAGTTTATCCGGAGGGCCCAATGAGCAGTTCTTC. It specifies CVSSLSGGPNEQFF. The chain links TRBV27 to TRBJ2-1; a possible D gene is TRBD2 (6 bases). CDR3 length: 14 amino acids. Germline V gene lookup returns CDR1 MNHEY and CDR2 SMNVEV (reference sequence).

V is TRBV5-1 and J is TRBJ1-4; D gene uncertain. CDR3 length: 14 residues. CDR1 SGHRS and CDR2 YFSETQ come from the germline V gene. The V and J ends lost 3 bases and 4 bases respectively, with 10 bases between them. The CDR3 DNA follows: TGCGCCAGCAGCTACAGAGCTAATAATGAAAAACTGTTTTTT. Its translation is CASSYRANNEKLFF.

The gene calls are TRBV21-1 and TRBJ1-2; no check of the table's D call, TRBD1, against the DNA was made. TRBV21-1 is classified as a pseudogene. CDR3 length equals 16 residues. This CDR3 reads CASSGQGAMTNYGYTF. In nucleotides, the CDR3 is TGTGCCAGCAGTGGACAGGGGGCTATGACTAACTATGGCTACACCTTC.

The chain has TRBV10-2 and TRBJ2-3; D is ambiguous. The V and J ends lost 5 bases and 4 bases respectively, with 4 bases between them. There are 11 residues in the CDR3. Per germline, CDR1 WSHSY and CDR2 SAAADI. Here the CDR3 DNA reads TGCGCCAGCAGTTTATCAGATACGCAGTATTTT. Encoded protein: CASSLSDTQYF.

The chain recombines TRBV9 with TRBJ1-2; D uncertain. Between the trimmed V and J ends, which lost 2 bases and 4 bases, there was a span of 12 bases. The germline V gene has CDR1 SGDLS and CDR2 YYNGEE. This CDR3 spans 14 amino acids. The CDR3 DNA reads TGTGCCAGCAGCGTCGGGGAATCGGGCTATGGCTACACCTTC. Amino acids: CASSVGESGYGYTF.

The chain is built from TRBV25-1 and TRBJ1-5, with no clear D. The CDR3 spans 16 residues. V was cut by 3 bases and J by 2 bases, with 14 bases left in between. CDR1 is MGHDK, CDR2 SYGVNS, per germline. The CDR3 is CASSDSTSGGNQPQHF. For the CDR3, the DNA is TGTGCCAGCAGTGACTCAACATCCGGAGGCAATCAGCCCCAGCATTTT.

This rearrangement joins TRBV10-1 to TRBJ1-1; D is uncertain. Germline V gives CDR1 WNHNN, CDR2 SYGVQD (reference sequence). This CDR3 region has 12 residues. V shed 3 bases and J shed 7 bases, with 9 bases lying between them. CDR3 sequence reads: CASSEAGFEAFF. DNA of the CDR3: TGCGCCAGCAGTGAAGCGGGATTTGAAGCTTTCTTT.

The J gene is TRBJ2-6, the V gene TRBV2, with 12 bases lining up with TRBD1. Germline V gives CDR1 SNHLY, CDR2 FYNNEI. This CDR3 comprises 18 residues. Losses at the gene ends were 6 bases for V and 0 bases for J; bases not matched to a gene: 6. For the CDR3, the DNA is TGTGCCAGCAGCCCCGGGACAGGGGGCTTCTCTGGGGCCAACGTCCTGACTTTC. This codes for CASSPGTGGFSGANVLTF.

Details on this clone: Other DNA sequences in this specimen translate into the identical CDR3. The chain carries TRBV18 and TRBJ1-2, with 7 bases fitting TRBD1. Germline assignment: CDR1 KGHSH and CDR2 LQKENI. Trimming cost V 3 bases and J 3 bases; bases outside gene matches: 1. The CDR3 is made up of 13 amino acids. CDR3 sequence (DNA): TGTGCCAGCTCACCTGGACAGGACTATGGCTACACCTTC. It codes for CASSPGQDYGYTF.

The CDR3 is CASSSGTGRAWEQYF. The CDR3 coding sequence is TGTGCCAGCAGTAGTGGGACAGGCCGGGCGTGGGAGCAGTACTTC. The chain links TRBV6-5 to TRBJ2-7, with 8 positions matching TRBD1. The V segment lost 5 bases and the J segment 7 bases; nucleotides outside the gene matches: 13. Germline CDR1 is MNHEY and CDR2 is SVGAGI. CDR3 length equals 15 residues.

J is TRBJ1-2 and V is TRBV6-5; the match to TRBD1 covers 7 bases. The CDR3 has 14 residues. Germline V lookup: CDR1 MNHEY, CDR2 SVGAGI. The ends lost 0 bases at V and 6 bases at J; junction bases unmatched: 4. The CDR3 nucleotides are TGTGCCAGCAGTTACTCGAAAGGGACAGATGGCTACACCTTC. This gives the protein CASSYSKGTDGYTF.

In DNA, the CDR3 is TGTGCCAACGAGCTGGGCGTAGCGGGGTACAATGAGCAGTTCTTC. It is translated as CANELGVAGYNEQFF. The chain has TRBV7-9 and TRBJ2-1; TRBD2 matches at 8 bases. Trimming took 10 bases from V and 4 from J; bases not matched to a gene: 12. The CDR3 is 15 amino acids. The germline V gene encodes CDR1 SEHNR and CDR2 FQNEAQ (reference sequence).

J is TRBJ1-5 and V is TRBV19, with D maybe TRBD1 (5 bases). The length of the CDR3 is 13 residues. CDR1 is LNHDA and CDR2 is SQIVND in the germline V gene (reference sequence). Trimming took 8 bases from V and 0 from J, leaving 8 bases between them. This CDR3 reads CASGTGSNQPQHF. The CDR3 DNA reads as TGTGCCAGTGGAACAGGTAGCAATCAGCCCCAGCATTTT.

This clone was detected once. This rearrangement joins TRBV5-6 to TRBJ2-7, with TRBD1 as a possible D gene (5 bases). CDR1 and CDR2 (germline): SGHDT, YYEEEE. The V and J ends lost 0 bases and 6 bases respectively, with 13 bases between them. The CDR3 spans 14 residues. In DNA, the CDR3 is TGTGCCAGCAGCTTGGAACTGACAGAAGCCGAGCAGTACTTC. Encoded protein: CASSLELTEAEQYF. The full variable domain, rest sourced from reference TRBV5-6 and TRBJ2-7, is DAGVTQSPTHLIKTRGQQVTLRCSPKSGHDTVSWYQQALGQGPQFIFQYYEEEERQRGNFPDRFSGHQFPNYSSELNVNALLLGDSALYLCASSLELTEAEQYFGPGTRLTVT.

V and J are TRBV10-2 and TRBJ2-2, with D maybe TRBD1 (6 bases). Trimming left V 7 bases short and J 9 bases short, with 18 bases between. CDR1 WSHSY and CDR2 SAAADI come from the germline V gene. The CDR3 spans 14 residues. The CDR3 reads CASTTGTATWELFF. The CDR3 DNA sequence: TGCGCCAGCACCACAGGGACCGCGACCTGGGAGCTGTTTTTT.

This chain uses TRBV5-4 with TRBJ1-1; 7 nucleotides match TRBD1. The CDR3 length is 14 residues. Germline V lookup: CDR1 SGHNT, CDR2 YYREEE (reference sequence). The junction had 9 bases not matched to a gene; V was cut back by 6 bases and J by 4 bases. The CDR3: CASKETGPFTEAFF. As DNA, the CDR3 is TGTGCCAGCAAAGAGACAGGGCCGTTCACTGAAGCTTTCTTT.

In nucleotides, the CDR3 is TGTGCCAGCAGTCTTGAAGTAGGACAGGGATCTGGGGCCAACGTCCTGACTTTC. Its translation is CASSLEVGQGSGANVLTF. The chain couples TRBV2 to TRBJ2-6, with TRBD1 identical over 8 bases. In germline, CDR1 is SNHLY, CDR2 FYNNEI. J lost 1 base, V lost 5 bases, and 10 bases had no gene match. CDR3 length: 18 amino acids.

The rearrangement links TRBV4-3 to TRBJ2-7; unclear D gene. CDR3 size: 12 residues. Trimming pared 2 bases from V and 5 bases from J, leaving 7 bases between. Germline V lookup: CDR1 LGHNA, CDR2 YSLEER. The CDR3 nucleotides read TGCGCCAGCAGCCAAATAGAACACGAGCAGTACTTC. Translated, it gives CASSQIEHEQYF.